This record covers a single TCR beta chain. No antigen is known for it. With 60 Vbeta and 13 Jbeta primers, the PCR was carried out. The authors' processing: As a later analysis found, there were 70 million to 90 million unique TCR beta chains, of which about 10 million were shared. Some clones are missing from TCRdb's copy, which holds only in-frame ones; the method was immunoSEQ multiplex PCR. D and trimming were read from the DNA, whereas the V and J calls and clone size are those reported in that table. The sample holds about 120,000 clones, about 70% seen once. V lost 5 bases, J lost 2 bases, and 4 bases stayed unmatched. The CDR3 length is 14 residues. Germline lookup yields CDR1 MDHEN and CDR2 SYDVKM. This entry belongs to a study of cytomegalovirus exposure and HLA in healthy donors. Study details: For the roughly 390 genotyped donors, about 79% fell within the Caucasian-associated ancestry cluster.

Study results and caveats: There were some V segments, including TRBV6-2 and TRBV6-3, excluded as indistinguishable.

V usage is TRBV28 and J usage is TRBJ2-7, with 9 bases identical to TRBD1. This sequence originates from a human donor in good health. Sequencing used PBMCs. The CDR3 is CASSIQGAAYEQYF. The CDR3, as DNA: TGTGCCAGCAGTATACAGGGGGCGGCCTACGAGCAGTACTTC.